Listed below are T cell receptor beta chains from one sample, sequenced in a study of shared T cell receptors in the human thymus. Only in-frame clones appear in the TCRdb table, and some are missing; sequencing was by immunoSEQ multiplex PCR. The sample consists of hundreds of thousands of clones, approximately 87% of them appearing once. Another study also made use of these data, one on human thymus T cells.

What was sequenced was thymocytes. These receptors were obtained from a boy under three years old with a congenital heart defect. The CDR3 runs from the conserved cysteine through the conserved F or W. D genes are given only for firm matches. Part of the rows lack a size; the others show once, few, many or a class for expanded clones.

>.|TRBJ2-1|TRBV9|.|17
TGTGCCAGCAGCGTAGGGTATTGCCCCCAGTCCTACAATGAGCAGTTCTTC
CASSVGYCPQSYNEQFF
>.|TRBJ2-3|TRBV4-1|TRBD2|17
TGCGCCAGCAGCCGGCGACTAGCGGGGGGGCGCCCAGATACGCAGTATTTT
CASSRRLAGGRPDTQYF
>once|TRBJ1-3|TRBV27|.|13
TGTGCCAGCAGGGTATCGGGAGGAAACACCATATATTTT
CASRVSGGNTIYF
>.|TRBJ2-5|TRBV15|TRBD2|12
TGTGCCACCAGCAGGGGGGGGAGGACCCAGTACTTC
CATSRGGRTQYF
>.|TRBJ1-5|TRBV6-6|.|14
TGTGCCAGCACAGGGGTAAGATCCAATCAGCCCCAGCATTTT
CASTGVRSNQPQHF
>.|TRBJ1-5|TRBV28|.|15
TGTGCCAGCAGTTTCGTCGGGACTTTGGGTCAGCCCCAGCATTTT
CASSFVGTLGQPQHF
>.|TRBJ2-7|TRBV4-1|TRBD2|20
TGCGCCAGCAGCCAAAATCTATTGGCTAGCGGGGGGAATAAGCTCTACGAGCAGTACTTC
CASSQNLLASGGNKLYEQYF
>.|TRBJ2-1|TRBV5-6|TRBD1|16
TGTGCCAGCAGCACAAGACAGGGCGGGTCCTACAATGAGCAGTTCTTC
CASSTRQGGSYNEQFF
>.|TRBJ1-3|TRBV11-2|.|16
TGTGCCAGCAGCTTAGTTAGGAGCCTCGCCGGAAACACCATATATTTT
CASSLVRSLAGNTIYF
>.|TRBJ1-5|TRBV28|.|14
TGTGCCAGCAGTCCACACGGGTCCCCTCAGCCCCAGCATTTT
CASSPHGSPQPQHF
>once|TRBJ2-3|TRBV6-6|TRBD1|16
TGTGCCAGCAGTTACTCCCGACAGGGTCTGACAGATACGCAGTATTTT
CASSYSRQGLTDTQYF
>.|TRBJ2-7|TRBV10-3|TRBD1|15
TGTGCCATCAGTACGGACAGGGGGACCCCCTACGAGCAGTACTTC
CAISTDRGTPYEQYF
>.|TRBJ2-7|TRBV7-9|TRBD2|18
TGTGCCAGCAGCCTAAATGGGACTAGCGGGAGAACCACCTACGAGCAGTACTTC
CASSLNGTSGRTTYEQYF
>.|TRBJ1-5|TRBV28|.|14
TGTGCCAGCTCTTGGCAGGGGAGCAATCAGCCCCAGCATTTT
CASSWQGSNQPQHF
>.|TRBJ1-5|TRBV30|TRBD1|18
TGTGCCTGGAGTGCTCCTCAGGGGGACACGGGTAGCAATCAGCCCCAGCATTTT
CAWSAPQGDTGSNQPQHF
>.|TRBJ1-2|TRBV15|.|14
TGTGCCACCAGCCGAGGGGAGGTGATTTATGGCTACACCTTC
CATSRGEVIYGYTF
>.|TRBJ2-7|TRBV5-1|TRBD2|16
TGCGCCAGCAGCGAGGGACTAGCGATCATTTCCTACGAGCAGTACTTC
CASSEGLAIISYEQYF
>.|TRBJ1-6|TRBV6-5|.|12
TGTGCCAGCAGCACTCCCAATTCCCCCCTCCACTTT
CASSTPNSPLHF
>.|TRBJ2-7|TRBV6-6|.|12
TGTGCCAGCAGTTACTCGGGCGTCAGTGGGTACTTC
CASSYSGVSGYF
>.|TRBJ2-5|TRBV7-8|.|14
TGTGCCAGCAGCTTAGATGGCAGGGAAGAGACCCAGTACTTC
CASSLDGREETQYF
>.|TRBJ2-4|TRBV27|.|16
TGTGCCAGTCGGGGTACAGGGCGACTAGCCAAAAACATTCAGTACTTC
CASRGTGRLAKNIQYF
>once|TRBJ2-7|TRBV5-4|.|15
TGTGCCAGCAGCTTGGCCGACAGAAACTACTACGAGCAGTACTTC
CASSLADRNYYEQYF
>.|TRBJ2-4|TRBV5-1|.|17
TGCGCCAGCAGCTTTGATCCAGCGGTACTAGCCAAAAACATTCAGTACTTC
CASSFDPAVLAKNIQYF
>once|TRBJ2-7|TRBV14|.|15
TGTGCCAGCAGCCAAGAGAGGACTGACACCTACGAGCAGTACTTC
CASSQERTDTYEQYF
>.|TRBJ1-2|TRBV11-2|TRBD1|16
TGTGCCAGCAGCGGACCCGGGACAGGACCAAACTATGGCTACACCTTC
CASSGPGTGPNYGYTF
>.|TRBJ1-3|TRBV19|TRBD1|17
TGTGCCAGCCTCTCGGGGACAGGGGTCCTCTCTGGAAACACCATATATTTT
CASLSGTGVLSGNTIYF
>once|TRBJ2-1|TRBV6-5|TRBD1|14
TGTGCCAGCCAGCGGGACAGGGACTACAATGAGCAGTTCTTC
CASQRDRDYNEQFF
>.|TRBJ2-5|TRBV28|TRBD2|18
TGTGCCAGCAGTTTATGGGAGACTAGCGGGAGTGGTCTAGAGACCCAGTACTTC
CASSLWETSGSGLETQYF
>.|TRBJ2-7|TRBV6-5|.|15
TGTGCCAGCAGAGACCCCGGGGACTTATCCTACGAGCAGTACTTC
CASRDPGDLSYEQYF
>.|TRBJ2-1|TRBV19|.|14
TGTGCCAGTAGTAGGGCAGGGGTAGTGAATGAGCAGTTCTTC
CASSRAGVVNEQFF
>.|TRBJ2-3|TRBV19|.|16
TGTGCCAGTAGCTCCGGGACTCGAAGAAGCACAGATACGCAGTATTTT
CASSSGTRRSTDTQYF
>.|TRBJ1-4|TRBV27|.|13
TGTGCCAGCAGGCGGGGGGCTAATGAAAAACTGTTTTTT
CASRRGANEKLFF
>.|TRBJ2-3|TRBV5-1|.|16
TGCGCCAGCAGCTTGGGAAGGAGTACTAGCACAGATACGCAGTATTTT
CASSLGRSTSTDTQYF
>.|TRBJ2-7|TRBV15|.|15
TGTGCCACCAGCAAACAGGTCCCGTTTCTCTACGAGCAGTACTTC
CATSKQVPFLYEQYF
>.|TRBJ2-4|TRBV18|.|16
TGTGCCAGCTCCCCTTCGCGGAGAGGGGCCAAAAACATTCAGTACTTC
CASSPSRRGAKNIQYF
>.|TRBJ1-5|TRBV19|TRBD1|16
TGTGCCAGTAGTTCAAGGACAGGGCCTAGCAATCAGCCCCAGCATTTT
CASSSRTGPSNQPQHF
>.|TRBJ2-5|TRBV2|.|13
TGTGCCAGCAGTGAACACAGGGTGGGGACCCAGTACTTC
CASSEHRVGTQYF
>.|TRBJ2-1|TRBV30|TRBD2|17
TGTGCCTGGAGTCCTAGCGGGAGGGCCTCTATCTACAATGAGCAGTTCTTC
CAWSPSGRASIYNEQFF
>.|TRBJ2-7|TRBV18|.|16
TGTGCCAGTTCTAACAGGACTAAAATAAGCTCCTACGAGCAGTACTTC
CASSNRTKISSYEQYF
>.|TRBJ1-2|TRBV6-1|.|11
TGTGCCAGCAGTGAAGGAGGTCTCTACACCTTC
CASSEGGLYTF
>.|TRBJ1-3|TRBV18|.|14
TGTGCCAGCTCAGCCGGACTTATGGGAAACACCATATATTTT
CASSAGLMGNTIYF
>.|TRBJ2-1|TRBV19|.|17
TGTGCCAGTAGTCGCTCTAGCGCCTCGAGCTCCTACAATGAGCAGTTCTTC
CASSRSSASSSYNEQFF
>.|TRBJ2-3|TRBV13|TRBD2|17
TGTGCCAGCAGCCGCCCATCCGGACTAGCGTCCACAGATACGCAGTATTTT
CASSRPSGLASTDTQYF
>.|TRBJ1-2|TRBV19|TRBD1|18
TGTGCCAGTAGTGACCGGACAGGGAGGGTCGGAGCAATAGGGGGCTACACCTTC
CASSDRTGRVGAIGGYTF
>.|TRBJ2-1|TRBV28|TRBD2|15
TGTGCCAGCAGTCCTAGGACTAGCGGAGACAATGAGCAGTTCTTC
CASSPRTSGDNEQFF
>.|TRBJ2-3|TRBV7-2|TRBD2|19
TGTGCCAGCAGCTTAAGGGGACTAGCGGGGGGGCGTGGCACAGATACGCAGTATTTT
CASSLRGLAGGRGTDTQYF